These T cell receptor beta chains were read from a single sample in a study of vaccination and CD4 T cells after COVID-19. TCRdb itself ran the PCR reads through MiXCR, one entry per CDR3 protein. This table holds approximately 11,000 distinct CDR3 sequences, 60% to 65% found once. No antigen has been assigned to these receptors. The sample consisted of CD4+ T cells from blood, cultured in vitro. These receptors came from a human donor who had recovered from COVID-19. Both conserved end residues are part of each CDR3. D genes are given only for firm matches. The size entry is marked missing in some rows and otherwise reads once, few, many or a size class.

abundance,j_gene,v_gene,len,d_gene,CDR3aa,CDR3nt
.,TRBJ1-2,TRBV4-3,14,TRBD1,CASSQEGQGYGYTF,TGCGCCAGCAGCCAAGAAGGACAGGGCTATGGCTACACCTTC
.,TRBJ2-7,TRBV21-1,13,.,CASRGQGSYEQYF,TGTGCCAGCAGGGGACAGGGTTCCTACGAGCAGTACTTC
.,TRBJ2-5,TRBV15,15,.,CATSRGLGVLETQYF,TGTGCCACCAGCAGAGGGCTAGGGGTGCTGGAGACCCAGTACTTC
.,TRBJ2-3,TRBV24-1,13,.,CATSRAPWDTQYF,TGTGCCACCAGTCGGGCCCCCTGGGATACGCAGTATTTT
once,TRBJ2-7,TRBV11-3,14,TRBD1,CASSLDRDRAEQYF,TGTGCCAGCAGCTTAGATAGGGACAGGGCCGAGCAGTACTTC
.,TRBJ1-5,TRBV28,12,.,CASKLQDQPQHF,TGTGCCAGCAAGCTACAGGATCAGCCCCAGCATTTT
few,TRBJ1-1,TRBV7-9,12,.,CASSLRRSEAFF,TGTGCCAGCAGCTTGAGACGGAGCGAAGCTTTCTTT
once,TRBJ2-3,TRBV7-9,13,.,CASSLASTDTQYF,TGTGCCAGCAGCTTGGCTAGCACAGATACGCAGTATTTT
.,TRBJ1-5,TRBV30,12,TRBD1,CAWGQANQPQHF,TGTGCCTGGGGACAGGCAAATCAGCCCCAGCATTTT
.,TRBJ2-3,TRBV7-9,9,.,CATEVTQYF,TGTGCCACGGAGGTAACGCAGTATTTT
.,TRBJ1-2,TRBV5-4,15,.,CASSNDGGASYGYTF,TGTGCCAGCAGCAACGACGGGGGCGCCTCCTATGGCTACACCTTC
few,TRBJ1-6,TRBV6-1,14,.,CASSTPGQRSPLHF,TGTGCCAGCAGTACTCCGGGACAACGGTCACCCCTCCACTTT
.,TRBJ1-1,TRBV7-8,21,TRBD1,CASSLVVRPTGTGKRWTEAFF,TGTGCCAGCAGCTTAGTAGTCAGGCCTACCGGGACAGGGAAGAGGTGGACTGAAGCTTTCTTT
.,TRBJ2-7,TRBV20-1,14,TRBD2,CSARPQRGTYEQYF,TGCAGTGCTAGACCCCAGCGGGGGACCTACGAGCAGTACTTC
few,TRBJ2-3,TRBV11-3,14,.,CASSLGPGADTQYF,TGTGCCAGCAGCTTAGGGCCCGGGGCAGATACGCAGTATTTT
.,TRBJ1-2,TRBV27,12,.,CASSLSMRGYTF,TGTGCCAGCAGTTTAAGTATGCGCGGCTACACCTTC
.,TRBJ1-2,TRBV19,12,.,CASSLGTRGYTF,TGTGCCAGTAGTCTCGGTACGAGGGGCTACACCTTC
once,TRBJ1-2,TRBV20-1,13,TRBD1,CSASLDRGHGYTF,TGCAGTGCTAGCCTAGACAGGGGGCATGGCTACACCTTC
.,TRBJ1-4,TRBV2,14,.,CASTRGGRGEKLFF,TGTGCCAGCACTAGAGGGGGGAGAGGGGAAAAACTGTTTTTT
.,TRBJ2-3,TRBV2,13,.,CASSERGTDTQYF,TGTGCCAGCAGTGAGAGGGGCACAGATACGCAGTATTTT
.,TRBJ1-6,TRBV21-1,15,.,CASSKVPGYNSPLHF,TGTGCCAGCAGCAAAGTACCGGGTTATAATTCACCCCTCCACTTT
.,TRBJ2-7,TRBV6-5,14,.,CASSYRAVSYEQYF,TGTGCCAGCAGTTACAGGGCAGTCTCCTACGAGCAGTACTTC
.,TRBJ1-1,TRBV6-4,13,.,CASSHTMNTEAFF,TGTGCCAGCAGTCATACGATGAACACTGAAGCTTTCTTT
.,TRBJ2-7,TRBV19,14,.,CASSIDRGSYEQYF,TGTGCCAGTAGTATAGATCGGGGGTCCTACGAGCAGTACTTC
.,TRBJ1-2,TRBV19,14,.,CASRVPGNPRGYTF,TGTGCCTCGAGGGTCCCCGGAAACCCTCGAGGCTACACCTTC
.,TRBJ2-7,TRBV20-1,13,TRBD2,CSARTGTSREQYF,TGCAGTGCTAGAACCGGGACTAGCAGAGAGCAGTACTTC
few,TRBJ2-7,TRBV30,11,.,CASGRGNEQYF,TGTGCGTCGGGTCGGGGCAACGAGCAGTACTTC
.,TRBJ2-7,TRBV11-3,14,TRBD1,CASSSRTGPGEQYF,TGTGCCAGCAGCTCCCGGACAGGCCCGGGGGAGCAGTACTTC
.,TRBJ2-3,TRBV7-2,12,.,CASSQRGDTQYF,TGTGCCAGCAGCCAAAGAGGAGATACGCAGTATTTT
.,TRBJ2-7,TRBV5-1,15,TRBD1,CASSLEKTGYGEQYF,TGCGCCAGCAGCTTGGAAAAGACAGGGTACGGCGAGCAGTACTTC
.,TRBJ2-3,TRBV6-4,14,.,CASRQSISTDTQYF,TGTGCCAGCAGACAGTCCATTAGCACAGATACGCAGTATTTT
once,TRBJ2-7,TRBV20-1,14,.,CSATAGLIGYEQYF,TGCAGTGCTACAGCGGGCTTGATCGGGTACGAGCAGTACTTC
.,TRBJ2-7,TRBV21-1,10,.,CATHHYEQYF,TGTGCCACCCATCACTACGAGCAGTACTTC
.,TRBJ1-5,TRBV6-2/TRBV6-3,12,.,CAGKDSNQPQHF,TGTGCCGGAAAAGATAGCAATCAGCCCCAGCATTTT
.,TRBJ2-7,TRBV20-1,14,TRBD1,CSARGQGGSYEQYF,TGCAGTGCTAGGGGACAGGGAGGCTCCTACGAGCAGTACTTC
few,TRBJ2-1,TRBV20-1,16,TRBD2,CSAPPRLAGTYNEQFF,TGCAGTGCCCCCCCCAGGCTAGCGGGGACCTACAATGAGCAGTTCTTC
once,TRBJ1-1,TRBV6-2/TRBV6-3,17,TRBD1,CASRPLNRGRGDTEAFF,TGTGCCAGCAGACCGTTGAACAGGGGGCGAGGGGACACTGAAGCTTTCTTT
.,TRBJ2-2,TRBV9,15,.,CASSVGALNTGELFF,TGTGCCAGCAGCGTAGGAGCGTTGAACACCGGGGAGCTGTTTTTT
.,TRBJ2-3,TRBV20-1,11,.,CSVQGTDTQYF,TGCAGTGTTCAGGGCACAGATACGCAGTATTTT
.,TRBJ1-5,TRBV6-5,19,.,CASSYSIPGSNSNHEPQHF,TGTGCCAGCAGTTACTCGATTCCAGGTAGTAATAGCAATCATGAGCCCCAGCATTTT